These 11 T cell receptor beta chains share one sample of origin, sequenced in a study of somatic mutations in cytotoxic T cells in rheumatoid arthritis. Clones were read by immunoSEQ multiplex PCR, and TCRdb kept only the in-frame ones, dropping some. The data hold about 20,000 clones, with around 83% observed a single time. What was sequenced was CD8+ T cells sorted from blood. Receptors originate from an adult with rheumatoid arthritis.

The V call is TRBV11-3, the J call TRBJ2-1; 9 positions match TRBD2. CDR3 length: 15 amino acids. The trim removed 0 bases at V and 4 bases at J, leaving 1 base unmatched. Germline V gene data show CDR1 as SGHNT and CDR2 as YENEEA. DNA of the CDR3: TGTGCCAGCAGCTTAGAACTAGCGGGTTACAATGAGCAGTTCTTC. Protein product: CASSLELAGYNEQFF.

The chain links TRBV7-3 to TRBJ1-2; possible D gene TRBD1, 5 bases. Germline values: CDR1 SGHTA, CDR2 FQGTGA. The length of the CDR3 is 15 residues. V was cut by 0 bases and J by 5 bases, with 13 bases left in between. CDR3 DNA sequence: TGTGCCAGCAGCTTAACGGACACCTTGAAGTATGGCTACACCTTC. Its translation is CASSLTDTLKYGYTF.

V and J are TRBV7-9 and TRBJ1-1; D is perhaps TRBD1 (5 bases). This CDR3 region has 13 residues. V gave up 8 bases and J gave up 0 bases, with 10 bases separating them. Germline CDR1 is SEHNR and CDR2 is FQNEAQ (reference sequence). CDR3 sequence reads: CASAGQLNTEAFF. DNA for the CDR3: TGTGCCAGCGCAGGACAATTGAACACTGAAGCTTTCTTT.

The chain employs TRBV2 and TRBJ2-3; 10 bases line up with TRBD1. V lost 6 bases, J lost 5 bases, and 8 bases stayed unmatched. The CDR3 runs to 15 residues. Germline assignment: CDR1 SNHLY and CDR2 FYNNEI. This chain's CDR3 is CASRGGTGVIDTQYF. CDR3 in DNA: TGTGCCAGCAGGGGGGGGACAGGGGTAATAGATACGCAGTATTTT.

V is TRBV9 and J is TRBJ1-2; D not resolved. The CDR3 loop spans 14 amino acids. The V gene's germline CDR1 is SGDLS and CDR2 YYNGEE. V lost 0 bases and J lost 1, with 7 bases in between. The CDR3 region is CASSVGRSNYGYTF. In nucleotides, the CDR3 is TGTGCCAGCAGCGTAGGTCGGAGTAACTATGGCTACACCTTC. Full variable domain (missing parts from reference TRBV9 and TRBJ1-2): DSGVTQTPKHLITATGQRVTLRCSPRSGDLSVYWYQQSLDQGLQFLIQYYNGEERAKGNILERFSAQQFPDLHSELNLSSLELGDSALYFCASSVGRSNYGYTFGSGTRLTVV.

The rearrangement uses TRBV7-9 and TRBJ1-5, with 7 bases that match TRBD1. Germline CDR1 reads SEHNR; CDR2 reads FQNEAQ (reference sequence). This CDR3 comprises 14 residues. V lost 5 bases, J lost 7 bases, and 8 bases stayed unmatched. The DNA for the CDR3 is TGTGCCAGCAGCAAGACAGGGCCCGGGCAGCCCCAGCATTTT. Protein sequence: CASSKTGPGQPQHF.

This clone was detected only a few times. The V call is TRBV6-5, the J call TRBJ2-7; D uncertain. This CDR3 contains 12 residues. In germline, CDR1 is MNHEY, CDR2 SVGAGI. V was pared by 6 bases and J by 7 bases, with 13 bases between. The CDR3 spells CASSPTNSEQYV. CDR3 nucleotide sequence: TGTGCCAGCAGCCCCACCAACTCGGAGCAGTACGTC.

The chain has TRBV4-2 and TRBJ2-7; D remains unclear. The CDR3 is 12 residues long. Trimming left V 4 bases short and J 2 bases short, with 6 bases between. The germline gives CDR1 LGHNA, CDR2 YNFKEQ. CDR3 in amino acids: CASSPRPYEQYF. CDR3 nucleotides: TGTGCCAGCAGCCCCCGCCCCTACGAGCAGTACTTC.

The chain links TRBV27 to TRBJ1-1, with D unclear. CDR1 and CDR2 (germline): MNHEY, SMNVEV (reference sequence). The CDR3 is 15 residues long. Trimming took off 7 bases at V and 0 bases at J, with 15 bases between the two ends. CDR3 coding DNA: TGTGCCAGCACCGCTAGACGGAGCTTGAACACTGAAGCTTTCTTT. Its protein product is CASTARRSLNTEAFF.

The CDR3 here is CASSENAGYSGNTIYF. The CDR3, as DNA: TGTGCCAGCAGTGAAAACGCGGGTTACTCTGGAAACACCATATATTTT. The chain combines TRBV2 with TRBJ1-3; unclear D gene. Looked up from germline, CDR1 is SNHLY and CDR2 is FYNNEI. Trimming took 2 bases from V and 0 from J, leaving 11 bases between them. The CDR3 loop spans 16 amino acids. Drawing the rest from reference TRBV2 and TRBJ1-3, the complete variable domain is EPEVTQTPSHQVTQMGQEVILRCVPISNHLYFYWYRQILGQKVEFLVSFYNNEISEKSEIFDDQFSVERPDGSNFTLKIRSTKLEDSAMYFCASSENAGYSGNTIYFGEGSWLTVV.

The rearrangement joins TRBV6-5 to TRBJ2-7, with 7 nucleotides matching TRBD2. V dropped 2 bases and J dropped 5; count of bases not matched to a gene: 6. The CDR3 is 14 residues long. The germline gives CDR1 MNHEY, CDR2 SVGAGI. CDR3 amino acids: CASSYDAGADEQYF. In nucleotides, the CDR3 is TGTGCCAGCAGTTACGACGCGGGAGCGGACGAGCAGTACTTC.